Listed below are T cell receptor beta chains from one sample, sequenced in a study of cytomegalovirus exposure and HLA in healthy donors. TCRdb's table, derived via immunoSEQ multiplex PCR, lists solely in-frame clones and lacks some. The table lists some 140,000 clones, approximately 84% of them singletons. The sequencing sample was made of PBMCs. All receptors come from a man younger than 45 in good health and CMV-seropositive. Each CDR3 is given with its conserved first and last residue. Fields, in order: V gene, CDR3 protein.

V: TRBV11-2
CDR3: CASSLGAGLGAQYF

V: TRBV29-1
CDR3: CSVVVWDISGANVLTF

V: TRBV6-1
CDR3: CASIQLAVAPVFF

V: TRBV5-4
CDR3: CATLAGGNKDNEQFF

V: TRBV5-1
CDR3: CASSLAVNSYNEQFF

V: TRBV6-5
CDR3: CASWVSGRDYEQYF

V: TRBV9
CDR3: CASSVGLAGEQYF

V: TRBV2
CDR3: CASSEQGHSNQPQHF

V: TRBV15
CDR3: CATSGLGGARTGELFF

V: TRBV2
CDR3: CASSRQGIEKLFF